Included here is one TCR beta chain sequence, with context. Participant ages covered about 18 to 95 years across 24 US areas. Resolution of symptoms, clearance, or two negative PCRs was present in recovered Cohort 3 donors. This CDR3 region has 13 residues. V lost 0 bases and J lost 6, with 7 bases in between. From germline, CDR1 is MNHEY and CDR2 SVGAGI. The data were obtained in a study of blood T cell repertoires in COVID-19. Turning to the study itself: In each case, the material was cDNA or gDNA derived from T cells, B-cell-depleted T cells, or PBMCs.

Authors' analysis steps: Reference gene primer amplification gave estimated nucleated cell counts. This table comes from immunoSEQ multiplex PCR, and its TCRdb copy is limited to in-frame clones, with some not included. That table gives V, J and clone size, and the DNA gave D and trimming. The table has under 300,000 clones, 80% to 90% seen once. The chain is built from TRBV6-5 and TRBJ2-3; no definite D call. The specimen was PBMCs or T cells enriched from blood (not recorded which). This TCR was recovered from a man aged 18-30 years who had recovered from COVID-19. The CDR3 region is CASSYSNEDTQYF. The CDR3 DNA sequence: TGTGCCAGCAGTTACTCGAATGAGGATACGCAGTATTTT.